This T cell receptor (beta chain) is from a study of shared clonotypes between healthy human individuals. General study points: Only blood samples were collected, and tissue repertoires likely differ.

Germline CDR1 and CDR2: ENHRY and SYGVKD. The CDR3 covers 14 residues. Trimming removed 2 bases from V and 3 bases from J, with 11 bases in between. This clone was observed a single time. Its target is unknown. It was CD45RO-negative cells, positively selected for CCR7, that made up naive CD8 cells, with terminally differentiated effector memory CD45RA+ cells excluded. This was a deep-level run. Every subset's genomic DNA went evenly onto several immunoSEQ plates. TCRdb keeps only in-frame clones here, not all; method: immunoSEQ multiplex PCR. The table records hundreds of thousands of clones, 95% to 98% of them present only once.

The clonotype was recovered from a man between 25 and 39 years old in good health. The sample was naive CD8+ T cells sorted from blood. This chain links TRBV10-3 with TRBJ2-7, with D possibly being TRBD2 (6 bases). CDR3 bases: TGTGCCATCAGTGAGGGAGGGGTTGGCTACGAGCAGTACTTC. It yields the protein CAISEGGVGYEQYF.